This T cell receptor beta chain was identified in a study of technical replicates of blood from a few donors. Germline lookup yields CDR1 SGDLS and CDR2 YYNGEE. This CDR3 is built from 13 residues. Trimming took 3 bases from V and 0 from J, leaving 5 bases between them. The table came from immunoSEQ multiplex PCR; TCRdb's copy has only in-frame clones and leaves some out. The sample lists tens of thousands of clones, about 92% seen once, with about 0.23% in the top ten. The source is a human donor in good health. The chain is built from TRBV9 and TRBJ2-3; D remains ambiguous. The sequenced material came from T cells isolated from PBMCs. DNA for the CDR3: TGTGCCAGCAGCGGGAGTAGCACAGATACGCAGTATTTT. This sequence encodes CASSGSSTDTQYF.